Sequencing of this T cell receptor beta chain was carried out in a study of cytomegalovirus exposure and HLA in healthy donors. General study results and limits: More clonal expansion characterized HLA-associated TCR beta chains than equally common others in a later analysis.

For this clone: Its antigen is undetermined.

PCR was performed using 60 Vbeta and 13 Jbeta primers. Using immunoSEQ multiplex PCR, the repertoire was profiled, and TCRdb retains in-frame clones only, with some absent. The table records roughly 98,000 clones, more than 70% of them present only once. The sequenced material came from PBMCs. The clonotype was recovered from a man aged 18-30 years in good health and CMV-seropositive.

In DNA form, the CDR3 reads TGCGCCAGCAGCAAGACAGGGAGCTCCTACAATGAGCAGTTCTTC. Translating gives CASSKTGSSYNEQFF. The chain couples TRBV5-1 to TRBJ2-1; 7 bases agree with TRBD1. There are 15 residues in the CDR3. CDR1 and CDR2 from the germline V gene are SGHRS and YFSETQ. V shed 4 bases and J 0 bases; nucleotides not matched to a gene: 4.